What follows are 27 T cell receptor beta chains derived from one specimen sequenced in a study of shared clonotypes between healthy human individuals. TCRdb's copy holds only in-frame clones and misses some; the assay was immunoSEQ multiplex PCR. Among some 2,500,000 clones listed, about nine tenths were seen once. The sequencing input was naive CD4+ T cells from PBMCs. This sample's subset: CD45RA+ positively selected. The receptors shown here come from a man between 18 and 29 years old in good health. Some clones in this sample may be carry-over from other donors' samples.

As concerns this clone: Distinct nucleotide sequences in the sample also encode this CDR3. The V and J genes are TRBV28 and TRBJ1-1; no firm D call. Germline values: CDR1 MDHEN, CDR2 SYDVKM. V lost 3 bases, J lost 4 bases, and 6 bases lay in between. The CDR3 runs 12 residues. The CDR3 sequence is CASSLTSTEAFF. DNA for the CDR3: TGTGCCAGCAGTTTGACTTCCACTGAAGCTTTCTTT.

The rearrangement joins TRBV6-5 to TRBJ1-1, with a possible D match to TRBD1 (5 bases). CDR1 and CDR2 from the germline V gene are MNHEY and SVGAGI. This CDR3 spans 14 amino acids. Trimming left V 7 bases short and J 0 bases short, with 12 bases between. The CDR3 DNA is TGTGCCAGCAAAGCGACAGCTCTGAACACTGAAGCTTTCTTT. This codes for CASKATALNTEAFF.

This sequence joins TRBV28 and TRBJ2-1; a weak D match, TRBD2 (6 bases). Germline V gene sequence: CDR1 MDHEN, CDR2 SYDVKM. V was cut by 2 bases and J by 9 bases, with 17 bases left in between. CDR3 length: 15 amino acids. CDR3 in DNA: TGTGCCAGCAGTTTAGGGGGGTCCTCCCGACCTGAGCAGTTCTTC. Its protein is CASSLGGSSRPEQFF.

This rearrangement joins TRBV28 to TRBJ2-3; 8 bases match TRBD2. This CDR3 contains 14 residues. V shed 4 bases, J shed 8 bases, and the junction held 8 bases outside the gene matches. From germline, CDR1 is MDHEN and CDR2 SYDVKM. The chain's CDR3 is CASSSVSGSVTQYF. The CDR3, as DNA: TGTGCCAGCAGTTCCGTAAGCGGGAGTGTTACGCAGTATTTT.

Written as DNA, the CDR3 is TGCGCCAGCAGCTCCTCAGCGGGAGGTGTTCGTACGCAGTATTTT. Its protein product is CASSSSAGGVRTQYF. V usage is TRBV5-1 and J usage is TRBJ2-3; 9 nucleotides match TRBD2. J lost 8 bases, V lost 3 bases, and 10 bases had no gene match. Germline V gene sequence: CDR1 SGHRS, CDR2 YFSETQ. This CDR3 spans 15 amino acids.

The chain recombines TRBV30 with TRBJ2-1, with 9 bases lining up with TRBD2. The CDR3 contains 20 residues. CDR1 is GTSNPN, CDR2 SVGIG, per germline (reference sequence). With 0 bases clipped from V and 6 bases from J, the junction kept 21 bases outside the gene matches. The CDR3 here is CAWSVQGREGKIMVRNEQFF. DNA of the CDR3: TGTGCCTGGAGTGTACAGGGGCGGGAGGGGAAAATTATGGTCCGCAATGAGCAGTTCTTC.

This rearrangement joins TRBV5-1 to TRBJ2-5, with unresolved D. This CDR3 contains 15 residues. Germline CDR1 SGHRS, CDR2 YFSETQ. V was trimmed by 1 base and J by 1 base, leaving 11 bases between them. Here the CDR3 reads CASSLSSWVQETQYF. In nucleotides, the CDR3 is TGCGCCAGCAGCTTGTCTAGTTGGGTCCAAGAGACCCAGTACTTC.

This clone was found once. The J gene is TRBJ1-3, the V gene TRBV19; 8 bases fit TRBD1. The CDR3 runs 15 residues. Germline-derived CDR1 and CDR2 are LNHDA and SQIVND (reference sequence). The trim removed 10 bases at V and 2 bases at J, leaving 10 bases unmatched. The CDR3 is CATRWTGPPGNTIYF. CDR3 in DNA: TGTGCCACCCGATGGACAGGGCCCCCTGGAAACACCATATATTTT.

This chain uses TRBV18 with TRBJ2-7, with D tentatively TRBD1 or TRBD2 (6 bases each). V lost 4 bases to trimming and J lost 6 bases, with 19 bases between them. Germline assignment: CDR1 KGHSH and CDR2 LQKENI. This CDR3 has 15 amino acids. This chain's CDR3 is CASSRGTVQGGEQYF. CDR3 DNA sequence: TGTGCCAGCTCACGCGGGACCGTACAGGGAGGCGAGCAGTACTTC.

The V call is TRBV7-3, the J call TRBJ1-2; TRBD1 agrees at 10 bases. CDR1 is SGHTA, CDR2 FQGTGA, per germline. V gave up 5 bases and J gave up 8 bases; unmatched junction bases: 11. This CDR3 region has 15 residues. DNA of the CDR3: TGTGCCAGCAGCCTTACCGGGACAGGGGTTCGAGGCTACACCTTC. It yields the protein CASSLTGTGVRGYTF.

This clone was seen a single time. The chain employs TRBV27 and TRBJ2-7; 7 bases fit TRBD2. V was pared by 4 bases and J by 2 bases, with 8 bases of the junction left unmatched. The CDR3 has 15 residues. Per germline, CDR1 MNHEY and CDR2 SMNVEV (reference sequence). As DNA, the CDR3 is TGTGCCAGCAGTTCCAGCGTGGGGGGGACCTACGAGCAGTACTTC. Amino acids: CASSSSVGGTYEQYF.

V and J are TRBV11-3 and TRBJ2-7; 8 bases fit TRBD1. The V segment lost 1 base and the J segment 6 bases; nucleotides outside the gene matches: 5. The CDR3 extends over 14 amino acids. Germline loops: CDR1 SGHNT, CDR2 YENEEA. CDR3 nucleotide sequence: TGTGCCAGCAGCTTAGGGGGACAGGACGCCGAGCAGTACTTC. Translated, it gives CASSLGGQDAEQYF. Filled out from reference TRBV11-3 and TRBJ2-7, the complete variable domain reads EAGVVQSPRYKIIEKKQPVAFWCNPISGHNTLYWYLQNLGQGPELLIRYENEEAVDDSQLPKDRFSAERLKGVDSTLKIQPAELGDSAVYLCASSLGGQDAEQYFGPGTRLTVT.

As for this clone: The same CDR3 can be traced to other DNA sequences in this sample. The chain joins TRBV5-1 to TRBJ2-7, with unresolved D. Trimming cost V 1 base and J 7 bases, with 12 bases left between them. Looked up from germline, CDR1 is SGHRS and CDR2 is YFSETQ. The CDR3 is 13 residues long. The CDR3 region is CASSLSPPGEQYF. Here the CDR3 DNA reads TGCGCCAGCAGCTTGAGCCCACCCGGGGAGCAGTACTTC.

The chain joins TRBV4-2 to TRBJ2-3, with a weak D call TRBD1 (5 bases). The germline CDR1 and CDR2 sequences are LGHNA and YNFKEQ. The CDR3 contains 15 residues. Trimming took off 2 bases at V and 0 bases at J, with 9 bases between the two ends. The CDR3 region is CASSQPRGSTDTQYF. CDR3 coding DNA: TGTGCCAGCAGCCAACCTAGGGGTAGCACAGATACGCAGTATTTT.

V usage is TRBV7-8 and J usage is TRBJ1-2, with D maybe TRBD1 (5 bases). V lost 1 base and J 7 bases, leaving 16 bases between the germline ends. The CDR3 spans 15 residues. Looked up from germline, CDR1 is SGHVS and CDR2 is FQNEAQ. CDR3 sequence (DNA): TGTGCCAGCAGCTTAGTTGGTATGGGGGTGGGTGGCTACACCTTC. Its protein is CASSLVGMGVGGYTF.

The gene calls are TRBV5-4 and TRBJ2-1; 9 bases line up with TRBD2. CDR1 is SGHNT and CDR2 is YYREEE in the germline V gene (reference sequence). This CDR3 spans 16 amino acids. The ends lost 5 bases at V and 7 bases at J; junction bases unmatched: 13. The CDR3 spells CASSPSGDLGGNEQFF. The CDR3 DNA sequence: TGTGCCAGCAGTCCTAGCGGGGACTTGGGGGGAAATGAGCAGTTCTTC.

The chain couples TRBV6-5 to TRBJ2-5; D gene uncertain. Germline V gene sequence: CDR1 MNHEY, CDR2 SVGAGI. The V end lost 0 bases, the J end lost 0 bases, and 5 bases lay between the germline ends. This CDR3 comprises 14 residues. For the CDR3, the DNA is TGTGCCAGCAGTTACTCGTCCGACCAAGAGACCCAGTACTTC. The encoded protein is CASSYSSDQETQYF.

DNA for the CDR3: TGTGCCAGCCGTTATAGGGGTCCCTTGTATAGCAATCAGCCCCAGCATTTT. Translated, it gives CASRYRGPLYSNQPQHF. The chain uses TRBV28 and TRBJ1-5; tentatively, D is TRBD1 (5 bases). This CDR3 is built from 17 residues. Trimming took off 8 bases at V and 0 bases at J, with 20 bases between the two ends. Per the germline V gene, CDR1 is MDHEN and CDR2 is SYDVKM.

The chain is built from TRBV6-6 and TRBJ1-1; D possibly corresponds to TRBD1 (6 bases). The CDR3 contains 14 residues. Germline loops: CDR1 MNHNY, CDR2 SVGAGI (reference sequence). V was trimmed by 5 bases and J by 1 base, leaving 11 bases between them. CDR3 DNA: TGTGCCAGCAGTGCAGGGGTCGGGAACACTGAAGCTTTCTTT. This codes for CASSAGVGNTEAFF.

This clone was observed a handful of times. The rearrangement links TRBV30 to TRBJ1-1, with 7 bases that match TRBD1. The germline CDR1 and CDR2 sequences are GTSNPN and SVGIG (reference sequence). V was clipped by 4 bases and J by 11 bases; unmatched bases: 10. This CDR3 spans 12 amino acids. The chain's CDR3 is CAWTPRGRKAFF. CDR3 sequence (DNA): TGTGCCTGGACCCCAAGGGGGCGTAAGGCTTTCTTT.

V and J are TRBV7-9 and TRBJ2-7; 9 bases are a match to TRBD1. The CDR3 totals 15 residues. V lost 1 base to trimming and J lost 4 bases; unmatched junction nucleotides: 5. The germline gives CDR1 SEHNR, CDR2 FQNEAQ (reference sequence). CDR3 nucleotides: TGTGCCAGCAGCTTAGGGGGGGACAGGGCTTACGAGCAGTACTTC. It is translated as CASSLGGDRAYEQYF.

The chain carries TRBV6-4 and TRBJ2-1, with TRBD1 matching 9 bases. CDR3 size: 15 residues. V lost 9 bases and J lost 6; bases outside the gene matches: 12. CDR1 is MRHNA and CDR2 is SNTAGT in the germline V gene. This CDR3 reads CASREQGALTNEQFF. CDR3 DNA sequence: TGTGCCAGTAGAGAACAGGGGGCTCTAACCAATGAGCAGTTCTTC.

This clone has just a few counts. CDR3 coding DNA: TGTGCCTGGAGCCTGGACAGGGGGCAACAGCCCCAGCATTTT. This translates into CAWSLDRGQQPQHF. The V gene is TRBV30, the J gene TRBJ1-5, with 11 positions matching TRBD1. V lost 3 bases to trimming and J lost 7 bases; unmatched junction nucleotides: 5. CDR3 length: 14 residues. The germline gives CDR1 GTSNPN, CDR2 SVGIG (reference sequence). The full variable domain, completed using reference TRBV30 and TRBJ1-5, is SQTIHQWPATLVQPVGSPLSLECTVEGTSNPNLYWYRQAAGRGLQLLFYSVGIGQISSEVPQNLSASRPQDRQFILSSKKLLLSDSGFYLCAWSLDRGQQPQHFGDGTRLSIL.

The genes are TRBV28 and TRBJ1-5, with D uncertain. V was pared by 8 bases and J by 0 bases, with 17 bases between. The CDR3 consists of 16 residues. CDR1 is MDHEN, CDR2 SYDVKM, per germline. Here the CDR3 DNA reads TGTGCCAGCTACACCCCGGGGTGGGGTAGCAATCAGCCCCAGCATTTT. Protein product: CASYTPGWGSNQPQHF. Full variable domain (missing parts from reference TRBV28 and TRBJ1-5): DVKVTQSSRYLVKRTGEKVFLECVQDMDHENMFWYRQDPGLGLRLIYFSYDVKMKEKGDIPEGYSVSREKKERFSLILESASTNQTSMYLCASYTPGWGSNQPQHFGDGTRLSIL.

V and J are TRBV29-1 and TRBJ2-3; D remains unclear. The CDR3 is 14 residues long. The V and J ends lost 3 bases and 2 bases respectively, with 12 bases between them. Germline loops: CDR1 SQVTM, CDR2 ANQGSEA. CDR3 DNA: TGCAGCGTTGATGGCGAGGCCCCCACAGATACGCAGTATTTT. The encoded protein is CSVDGEAPTDTQYF.

This chain links TRBV29-1 with TRBJ2-7; TRBD2 matches at 10 bases. The CDR3 consists of 13 residues. The ends lost 4 bases at V and 12 bases at J; junction bases unmatched: 12. In germline, CDR1 is SQVTM, CDR2 ANQGSEA. The CDR3 nucleotides are TGCAGCGTTGCGGCCGGACTAGCGGAGAGTCGGTACTTC. Amino acid sequence: CSVAAGLAESRYF.

CDR3 nucleotides: TGCAGCGGACTAGCCCAGAGTAGAAGCACAGATACGCAGTATTTT. This sequence encodes CSGLAQSRSTDTQYF. The chain employs TRBV29-1 and TRBJ2-3; 7 bases line up with TRBD2. CDR3 size: 15 residues. V gave up 7 bases and J gave up 0 bases; unmatched junction bases: 10. CDR1 is SQVTM and CDR2 is ANQGSEA in the germline V gene.